The 15 T cell receptor beta chains below all came from one sample that was sequenced in a study of blood T cells in healthy people across ages. The authors ran a second PCR of about 6 to 11 cycles using a sample-barcoded 5' primer and a J-beta primer mix. One entry per CDR3 protein results from TCRdb running MiXCR on the 5' RACE reads. The sample contains some 710,000 distinct CDR3 sequences, more than 35% of which appear only once. The specimen was blood. The receptors originated from a man at least 80 years old in good health.

This chain connects TRBV7-9 to TRBJ2-7, with D unclear. The J call may not be correct, given that the DNA end is closer to TRBJ2-1. This CDR3 has 14 amino acids. CDR1 and CDR2 (germline): SEHNR, FQNEAQ (reference sequence). The CDR3: CASSLLGGQETQFF. CDR3 coding DNA: TGTGCCAGCAGCTTACTTGGCGGCCAAGAGACCCAGTTCTTC.

The chain combines TRBV3-1 with TRBJ1-4, with D maybe TRBD1 (6 bases). Trimming shortened V by 3 bases and J by 5 bases, and 16 bases separated the two germline ends. The length of the CDR3 is 16 residues. The germline V gene encodes CDR1 LGHDT and CDR2 YNNKEL (reference sequence). In DNA form, the CDR3 reads TGTGCCAGCAGCCAGAGTGGGAGGGGGTCCAATGAAAAACTGTTTTTT. This codes for CASSQSGRGSNEKLFF. Combining the CDR3 with reference TRBV3-1 and TRBJ1-4 gives the whole variable domain DTAVSQTPKYLVTQMGNDKSIKCEQNLGHDTMYWYKQDSKKFLKIMFSYNNKELIINETVPNRFSPKSPDKAHLNLHINSLELGDSAVYFCASSQSGRGSNEKLFFGSGTQLSVL.

The J gene is TRBJ2-1, the V gene TRBV21-1; no DNA check was done on the table's D call, TRBD2. TRBV21-1 is annotated as a pseudogene. The CDR3 is 18 residues long. The CDR3 sequence is CASSNVETSGRIDNEQFF. The CDR3 coding sequence is TGTGCCAGCAGCAACGTAGAGACTAGCGGGAGAATCGACAATGAGCAGTTCTTC.

V is TRBV4-1 and J is TRBJ2-5; 7 bases are a match to TRBD1. The CDR3 spans 17 residues. V was clipped by 7 bases and J by 0 bases; unmatched bases: 14. CDR1 and CDR2 (germline): MGHRA, YSYEKL. The DNA for the CDR3 is TGCGCCAGCAACGATTGGACGGACAGGACGTACCAAGAGACCCAGTACTTC. Protein: CASNDWTDRTYQETQYF.

The rearrangement links TRBV5-6 to TRBJ2-3; D is unresolved. The CDR3 runs 16 residues. Germline V gives CDR1 SGHDT, CDR2 YYEEEE. Trimming stripped 2 bases from V and 6 bases from J, with 19 bases between. This CDR3 reads CASSLYIGSLFDTQYF. For the CDR3, the DNA is TGTGCCAGCAGCTTATATATTGGCAGTTTGTTCGATACGCAGTATTTT.

There are a few counts of this clonotype. J is TRBJ1-6 and V is TRBV11-2; no clear D. The CDR3 is 15 residues long. V lost 5 bases to trimming and J lost 7 bases, with 15 bases between them. CDR1 is SGHAT and CDR2 is FQNNGV in the germline V gene. The CDR3 here is CASSPQAGRNSPLHF. Written as DNA, the CDR3 is TGTGCCAGCAGCCCACAAGCCGGTAGAAATTCACCCCTCCACTTT.

This clonotype occurred many times. This chain connects TRBV12-3 or TRBV12-4 to TRBJ2-1; 12 positions match TRBD2. V dropped 5 bases and J dropped 6; count of bases not matched to a gene: 5. The CDR3 runs 15 residues. This CDR3 reads CASSLTSGRINEQFF. As DNA, the CDR3 is TGTGCCAGCAGTCTGACTAGCGGGAGAATCAATGAGCAGTTCTTC.

This chain uses TRBV12-3 or TRBV12-4 with TRBJ1-2; maybe TRBD1 (5 bases). The CDR3 runs 13 residues. V shed 1 base and J shed 6 bases, with 9 bases lying between them. CDR3 sequence: CASSLGQLDGYTF. CDR3 DNA: TGTGCCAGCAGTTTAGGACAGTTAGATGGCTACACCTTC.

Ten or more counts support this clonotype. A much more abundant neighbour one base away suggests this may be a read error. The genes are TRBV7-2 and TRBJ2-5; 9 bases map to TRBD1. Trimming removed 5 bases from V and 11 bases from J; junction bases left unmatched: 12. CDR1 and CDR2 (germline): SGHTA, FQGNSA. The CDR3 contains 14 residues. CDR3 amino acids: CASSARDRDNEQYF. The CDR3 DNA sequence: TGTGCCAGCAGCGCCCGGGACAGGGACAATGAGCAGTACTTC. Combining the CDR3 with reference TRBV7-2 and TRBJ2-5 gives the whole variable domain GAGVSQSPSNKVTEKGKDVELRCDPISGHTALYWYRQSLGQGLEFLIYFQGNSAPDKSGLPSDRFSAERTGGSVSTLTIQRTQQEDSAVYLCASSARDRDNEQYFGPGTRLLVL.

The V call is TRBV20-1, the J call TRBJ2-7; 8 bases fit TRBD1. The trim removed 4 bases at V and 1 base at J, leaving 3 bases unmatched. Germline V gives CDR1 DFQATT, CDR2 SNEGSKA (reference sequence). CDR3 length: 13 residues. Here the CDR3 DNA reads TGCAGTGCTAAACAGGGGGATTCCTACGAGCAGTACTTC. Encoded protein: CSAKQGDSYEQYF.

The table lists this clonotype with many counts. This chain links TRBV29-1 with TRBJ2-7, with D perhaps TRBD2 (5 bases). V lost 5 bases to trimming and J lost 6 bases, with 14 bases between them. The CDR3 loop spans 12 amino acids. The germline V gene encodes CDR1 SQVTM and CDR2 ANQGSEA. The CDR3: CSVIDGAGEQYF. The DNA of the CDR3 is TGCAGCGTTATCGACGGCGCGGGCGAGCAGTACTTC.

This clonotype was counted between two and nine times. The chain recombines TRBV12-3 or TRBV12-4 with TRBJ2-4, with 9 bases matching TRBD1. The CDR3 has 18 residues. The trim removed 5 bases at V and 2 bases at J, leaving 13 bases unmatched. CDR3 region: CASSIHPDRGLSKNIQYF. The CDR3 DNA follows: TGTGCCAGCAGTATCCACCCGGACAGGGGTTTGTCCAAAAACATTCAGTACTTC.

The chain combines TRBV2 with TRBJ2-2; D gene unclear. V lost 4 bases and J 6 bases, leaving 3 bases between the germline ends. This CDR3 spans 11 amino acids. CDR1 is SNHLY and CDR2 is FYNNEI in the germline V gene. The CDR3 nucleotides read TGTGCCAGCAGTGGGTCCGGGGAGCTGTTTTTT. As protein: CASSGSGELFF.

The gene calls are TRBV7-2 and TRBJ1-1; D is ambiguous. CDR3 length: 14 residues. V was cut by 7 bases and J by 5 bases, with 17 bases left in between. Germline-derived CDR1 and CDR2 are SGHTA and FQGNSA. CDR3 loop: CASNNVLMGTEAFF. CDR3 bases: TGTGCCAGCAACAATGTTTTGATGGGAACTGAAGCTTTCTTT.

The chain employs TRBV6-2 or TRBV6-3 and TRBJ2-6; no definite D call. The germline V gene has CDR1 MNHEY and CDR2 SVGEGT. This CDR3 has 16 amino acids. The V end was cut by 2 bases, the J end by 0 bases, with 8 bases between. The CDR3 region has the DNA TGTGCCAGCAGTTACGCACAGAACTCTGGGGCCAACGTCCTGACTTTC. Residues: CASSYAQNSGANVLTF.